Listed below are T cell receptor beta chains from one sample, sequenced in a study of cytomegalovirus exposure and HLA in healthy donors. Libraries were prepared by immunoSEQ multiplex PCR; TCRdb keeps only in-frame clonotypes and omits some of them. The repertoire consists of about 190,000 clones, with around 83% occurring once and the leading ten covering 0.85% to 1.4%. The source material was PBMCs. These receptors all stem from a woman between 35 and 50 years old in good health and CMV-seronegative. CDR3s include the opening cysteine and the closing phenylalanine or tryptophan. The D gene is left open where the match is weak. Size is omitted from some rows. Given values are once, few, many or a class for expanded clones.

CDR3 DNA: TGTGCCAGCAGTGGGGGGGCGGCACCAGGGAGTGAGCAGTTCTTC
CDR3 protein: CASSGGAAPGSEQFF
D gene: .
clone size: .
V gene: TRBV7-2
J gene: TRBJ2-1

CDR3 DNA: TGTGCCAGCAGCTTAGCGAGCGGGAGGGCCTTAGGGGAGACCCAGTACTTC
CDR3 protein: CASSLASGRALGETQYF
D gene: TRBD2
clone size: .
V gene: TRBV7-2
J gene: TRBJ2-5

CDR3 DNA: .
CDR3 protein: CASSYSSGRGTGELFF
D gene: .
clone size: .
V gene: TRBV6-5
J gene: TRBJ2-2

CDR3 DNA: TGTGCCAGCAGTTTGATGAGTCCGGGACAGGGGGGAACTGAAGCTTTCTTT
CDR3 protein: CASSLMSPGQGGTEAFF
D gene: TRBD1
clone size: .
V gene: TRBV27
J gene: TRBJ1-1

CDR3 DNA: TGTGCCAGCAGCTTTAGACTAGCGGACCTAGCCAAAAACATTCAGTACTTC
CDR3 protein: CASSFRLADLAKNIQYF
D gene: TRBD2
clone size: .
V gene: TRBV5-8
J gene: TRBJ2-4

CDR3 DNA: TGTGCCAGCAGCCCAAGACAGCAAGAGACCCAGTACTTC
CDR3 protein: CASSPRQQETQYF
D gene: .
clone size: .
V gene: TRBV2
J gene: TRBJ2-5

CDR3 DNA: TGTGCCAGTAGTATCCTCCGGGACAGGGGAGGAAAACTGTTTTTT
CDR3 protein: CASSILRDRGGKLFF
D gene: TRBD1
clone size: .
V gene: TRBV19
J gene: TRBJ1-4

CDR3 DNA: TGCGCCACAGCCCTAGCGGGAGTAAGAGATACGCAGTATTTT
CDR3 protein: CATALAGVRDTQYF
D gene: TRBD2
clone size: .
V gene: TRBV5-1
J gene: TRBJ2-3

CDR3 DNA: TGTGCCAGCCATGGACTTTTAACACCGGGAGAGCTGTTTTTT
CDR3 protein: CASHGLLTPGELFF
D gene: .
clone size: .
V gene: TRBV27
J gene: TRBJ2-2

CDR3 DNA: TGTGCCAGCAGCGTAGAACCTCGACTAGGTACACAGACCCAGTACTTC
CDR3 protein: CASSVEPRLGTQTQYF
D gene: .
clone size: .
V gene: TRBV9
J gene: TRBJ2-5

CDR3 DNA: TGTGCCAGCAGCCTATCCGGGACTGGACCAATCGAGCAGTTCTTC
CDR3 protein: CASSLSGTGPIEQFF
D gene: .
clone size: once
V gene: TRBV9
J gene: TRBJ2-1

CDR3 DNA: TGTGCCAGCAGCTTTCAGCGGTCCTCCTACGAGCAGTACTTC
CDR3 protein: CASSFQRSSYEQYF
D gene: .
clone size: .
V gene: TRBV5-6
J gene: TRBJ2-7

CDR3 DNA: TGTGCCAGCAGTTTAACGCGTGCTTACGAGCAGTACTTC
CDR3 protein: CASSLTRAYEQYF
D gene: .
clone size: .
V gene: TRBV27
J gene: TRBJ2-7

CDR3 DNA: TGTGCCAGCAGCTCCCGGGACGGGCAGACTAGCGGGATCGCCGGGGAGCTGTTTTTT
CDR3 protein: CASSSRDGQTSGIAGELFF
D gene: TRBD2
clone size: .
V gene: TRBV7-7
J gene: TRBJ2-2

CDR3 DNA: TGTGCCTGGACCCCTGGGCCTTATCAGCCCCAGCATTTT
CDR3 protein: CAWTPGPYQPQHF
D gene: .
clone size: .
V gene: TRBV30
J gene: TRBJ1-5

CDR3 DNA: TGCAGCGTTGACAAGGGGGGGGGAGGGGAGACCCAGTACTTC
CDR3 protein: CSVDKGGGGETQYF
D gene: .
clone size: .
V gene: TRBV29-1
J gene: TRBJ2-5

CDR3 DNA: TGCGCCAGCAGCTTGTCGGGACAGGGGTATGGCTACACCTTC
CDR3 protein: CASSLSGQGYGYTF
D gene: TRBD1
clone size: .
V gene: TRBV5-1
J gene: TRBJ1-2

CDR3 DNA: TGCGCCAGCAGCCCCCTTGGCGCTAGCAGCACAGATACGCAGTATTTT
CDR3 protein: CASSPLGASSTDTQYF
D gene: .
clone size: .
V gene: TRBV5-1
J gene: TRBJ2-3

CDR3 DNA: TGTGCCAGCAGTTCGGACAGTGTATATGGCTACACCTTC
CDR3 protein: CASSSDSVYGYTF
D gene: .
clone size: few
V gene: TRBV27
J gene: TRBJ1-2

CDR3 DNA: TGCGCCAGCAGCCAGACATATTTGCGGGAATCGGCACCCCTCCACTTT
CDR3 protein: CASSQTYLRESAPLHF
D gene: .
clone size: .
V gene: TRBV4-3
J gene: TRBJ1-6

CDR3 DNA: TGTGCCAGCAGACGACTAGCGGGCGATGAGCAGTTCTTC
CDR3 protein: CASRRLAGDEQFF
D gene: TRBD2
clone size: .
V gene: TRBV7-2
J gene: TRBJ2-1

CDR3 DNA: TGCGCCAGCAGCGTCGGGACTCCTTATAATTCACCCCTCCACTTT
CDR3 protein: CASSVGTPYNSPLHF
D gene: .
clone size: .
V gene: TRBV5-1
J gene: TRBJ1-6

CDR3 DNA: TGTGCCAGCAGCTTGATGCGGGAGAACCAGTTCTTC
CDR3 protein: CASSLMRENQFF
D gene: TRBD2
clone size: .
V gene: TRBV7-2
J gene: TRBJ2-1

CDR3 DNA: TGTGCCAGCAGCCCCGGGACAGGATATGAAAAACTGTTTTTT
CDR3 protein: CASSPGTGYEKLFF
D gene: TRBD1
clone size: .
V gene: TRBV7-2
J gene: TRBJ1-4

CDR3 DNA: TGTGCCAGCAGCCGGACTAGATCTACCTACAATGAGCAGTTCTTC
CDR3 protein: CASSRTRSTYNEQFF
D gene: TRBD2
clone size: .
V gene: TRBV7-3
J gene: TRBJ2-1

CDR3 DNA: TGCGCCAGCCGACTAGCGGGAGCGAGAGATACGCAGTATTTT
CDR3 protein: CASRLAGARDTQYF
D gene: TRBD2
clone size: .
V gene: TRBV5-1
J gene: TRBJ2-3

CDR3 DNA: TGTGCCCCCAAGTTCCGGGAGGCCCCAGATACGCAGTATTTT
CDR3 protein: CAPKFREAPDTQYF
D gene: TRBD2
clone size: .
V gene: TRBV2
J gene: TRBJ2-3

CDR3 DNA: TGTGCCAGCAGCTTGCCCACCGCGGGAGATACGCAGTATTTT
CDR3 protein: CASSLPTAGDTQYF
D gene: .
clone size: .
V gene: TRBV5-6
J gene: TRBJ2-3

CDR3 DNA: TGTGCCAGCAGCTTTGGGTTAGCGAGTCCCAGCACAGATACGCAGTATTTT
CDR3 protein: CASSFGLASPSTDTQYF
D gene: .
clone size: .
V gene: TRBV5-8
J gene: TRBJ2-3

CDR3 DNA: TGTGCCAGCAGCGTATCCCCTCAAGAGACCCAGTACTTC
CDR3 protein: CASSVSPQETQYF
D gene: .
clone size: .
V gene: TRBV9
J gene: TRBJ2-5

CDR3 DNA: TGTGCCAGCAGCGCCGCCTGGGGGACAGGGGCTGAAGCTTTCTTT
CDR3 protein: CASSAAWGTGAEAFF
D gene: TRBD1
clone size: .
V gene: TRBV9
J gene: TRBJ1-1

CDR3 DNA: TGTGCCAGCTCGGGAGGGGCAGAGATTGAAAAACTGTTTTTT
CDR3 protein: CASSGGAEIEKLFF
D gene: .
clone size: .
V gene: TRBV7-9
J gene: TRBJ1-4

CDR3 DNA: TGTGCCAGCAGCGGAGGGCGTTCACATCGGTATGGCTACACCTTC
CDR3 protein: CASSGGRSHRYGYTF
D gene: .
clone size: .
V gene: TRBV9
J gene: TRBJ1-2

CDR3 DNA: TGTGCCAGCAGCGTAGAGTGGAGGGCAACTGAAGCTTTCTTT
CDR3 protein: CASSVEWRATEAFF
D gene: .
clone size: few
V gene: TRBV9
J gene: TRBJ1-1

CDR3 DNA: TGTGCCAGCAGCTGGGAGCGGAGGGCTTACGAGCAGTACTTC
CDR3 protein: CASSWERRAYEQYF
D gene: .
clone size: .
V gene: TRBV5-6
J gene: TRBJ2-7

CDR3 DNA: TGTTCCAGCAGCTTAGGGTCGGGGATCGAGCAGTACTTC
CDR3 protein: CSSSLGSGIEQYF
D gene: .
clone size: .
V gene: TRBV7-9
J gene: TRBJ2-7

CDR3 DNA: TGTGCCAGCAGCGTTGGACAGAGCCCTTTCACTGAAGCTTTCTTT
CDR3 protein: CASSVGQSPFTEAFF
D gene: .
clone size: once
V gene: TRBV9
J gene: TRBJ1-1

CDR3 DNA: TGTGCCAGCAGCTTAGACACGGCTAGCGGGAGCACAGATACGCAGTATTTT
CDR3 protein: CASSLDTASGSTDTQYF
D gene: TRBD2
clone size: .
V gene: TRBV7-2
J gene: TRBJ2-3

CDR3 DNA: TGTGCCAGCAGCTTAGCTCGTGGAGGGTTTCTCCCAGAGCAGTTCTTC
CDR3 protein: CASSLARGGFLPEQFF
D gene: .
clone size: .
V gene: TRBV13
J gene: TRBJ2-1

CDR3 DNA: TGTGCCAGCAGTGCTTCCGTCCGGGACAGGGTCCGAGATACGCAGTATTTT
CDR3 protein: CASSASVRDRVRDTQYF
D gene: TRBD1
clone size: once
V gene: TRBV5-4
J gene: TRBJ2-3

CDR3 DNA: TGTGCCAGCAGTCCGGGACTACTTAGCTACAATGAGCAGTTCTTC
CDR3 protein: CASSPGLLSYNEQFF
D gene: TRBD2
clone size: .
V gene: TRBV27
J gene: TRBJ2-1

CDR3 DNA: TGTGCCAGCAGCACACAACGTGGGCCCCAGCATTTT
CDR3 protein: CASSTQRGPQHF
D gene: .
clone size: .
V gene: TRBV11-1
J gene: TRBJ1-5

CDR3 DNA: TGTGCCAGTAGTACCTCGGGACAGTGGGGCTACACCTTC
CDR3 protein: CASSTSGQWGYTF
D gene: TRBD1
clone size: .
V gene: TRBV19
J gene: TRBJ1-2

CDR3 DNA: TGTGCCAGCAGCCCTAGCAGGAACACCGGGGAGCTGTTTTTT
CDR3 protein: CASSPSRNTGELFF
D gene: .
clone size: .
V gene: TRBV7-3
J gene: TRBJ2-2

CDR3 DNA: TGTGCTAGTGGTTTGACCCTCCGGGGGGGAACTGAAGCTTTCTTT
CDR3 protein: CASGLTLRGGTEAFF
D gene: .
clone size: .
V gene: TRBV12-5
J gene: TRBJ1-1

CDR3 DNA: TGCGCCAGCAGCCAAGCTGCTGCCGGTTCATACACTGAAGCTTTCTTT
CDR3 protein: CASSQAAAGSYTEAFF
D gene: .
clone size: .
V gene: TRBV4-1
J gene: TRBJ1-1

CDR3 DNA: TGTGCCAGTAGTATAGACCGCAGGGAGGACCAGCCCCAGCATTTT
CDR3 protein: CASSIDRREDQPQHF
D gene: .
clone size: once
V gene: TRBV19
J gene: TRBJ1-5

CDR3 DNA: TGTGCTAGTGGTCTTAGCGGTAGCTCCTACGAGCAGTACTTC
CDR3 protein: CASGLSGSSYEQYF
D gene: .
clone size: .
V gene: TRBV12-5
J gene: TRBJ2-7

CDR3 DNA: TGTGCCAGCAGTTTTATGGACAGGGGGTATGGCTACACCTTC
CDR3 protein: CASSFMDRGYGYTF
D gene: TRBD1
clone size: few
V gene: TRBV6-1
J gene: TRBJ1-2

CDR3 DNA: TGTGCCAGCAGCCCATCCCTAGCGGGACGCTACAATGAGCAGTTCTTC
CDR3 protein: CASSPSLAGRYNEQFF
D gene: TRBD2
clone size: .
V gene: TRBV9
J gene: TRBJ2-1

CDR3 DNA: TGCGCCAGCAGCCTGACAGGATTTAATGAAAAACTGTTTTTT
CDR3 protein: CASSLTGFNEKLFF
D gene: .
clone size: .
V gene: TRBV4-1
J gene: TRBJ1-4

CDR3 DNA: TGCGCCAGCAGATGGACTAGCGCCTCTCCCTACAATGAGCAGTTCTTC
CDR3 protein: CASRWTSASPYNEQFF
D gene: TRBD2
clone size: .
V gene: TRBV5-1
J gene: TRBJ2-1

CDR3 DNA: TGTGCCAGCAGGGTACCCGATCTAGCGGACCCATACAATGAGCAGTTCTTC
CDR3 protein: CASRVPDLADPYNEQFF
D gene: TRBD2
clone size: .
V gene: TRBV7-2
J gene: TRBJ2-1

CDR3 DNA: TGTGCCAGCATGGGACAGGGTCACAATGAGCAGTTCTTC
CDR3 protein: CASMGQGHNEQFF
D gene: TRBD1
clone size: .
V gene: TRBV6-1
J gene: TRBJ2-1

CDR3 DNA: TGTGCCAGTAGTATAGGCGGACTAGCGGGAGGGCTCGGGGAGACCCAGTACTTC
CDR3 protein: CASSIGGLAGGLGETQYF
D gene: TRBD2
clone size: .
V gene: TRBV19
J gene: TRBJ2-5